This TCR beta chain stems from a study of blood T cells in healthy people across ages. A second roughly 6 to 12 cycle PCR used barcoded and J-beta primers. Each cDNA was tagged by a template-switch adaptor containing 12 random nucleotides. TCRdb redid the calling of the 5' RACE reads with MiXCR, one entry per CDR3 protein. The sample has around 800,000 distinct CDR3 sequences; 44% are singletons. Findings and limits, study-wide: Comparison with aged donors showed that long-lived donors had more naive CD4+ cells and higher diversity.

Researchers collected ten milliliters of peripheral blood from every single donor. They isolated at least 6 million PBMCs from each sample. Of note for this clonotype: Its specificity is not known.

This sequence was found in a man aged 55 to 70 in good health. Source material: blood.

For the CDR3, the DNA is TGTGCCAGCTCACCAAGACAGGAAGGGACCTACAATGAGCAGTACTTC. Translation gives CASSPRQEGTYNEQYF. The V call is TRBV18, the J call TRBJ2-1, with D perhaps TRBD1 (6 bases). The J call is in doubt because the DNA end fits TRBJ2-7 better. Germline CDR1 reads KGHSH; CDR2 reads LQKENI. The CDR3 spans 16 residues.